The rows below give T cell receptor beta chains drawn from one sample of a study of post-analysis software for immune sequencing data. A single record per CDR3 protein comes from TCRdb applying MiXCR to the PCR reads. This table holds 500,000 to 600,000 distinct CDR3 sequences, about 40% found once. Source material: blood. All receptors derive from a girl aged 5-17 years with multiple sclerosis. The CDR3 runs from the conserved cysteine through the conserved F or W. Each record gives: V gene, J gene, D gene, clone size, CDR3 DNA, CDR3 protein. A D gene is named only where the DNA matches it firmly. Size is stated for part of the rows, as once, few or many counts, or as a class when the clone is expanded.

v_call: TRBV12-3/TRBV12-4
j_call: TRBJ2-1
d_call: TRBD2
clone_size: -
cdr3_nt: TGTGCCAGCAGTCAAGCGGGACCTATGGAGAATGAGCAGTTCTTC
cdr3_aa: CASSQAGPMENEQFF

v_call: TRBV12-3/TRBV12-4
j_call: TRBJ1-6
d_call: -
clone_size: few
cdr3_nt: TGTGCCAGCAGGGGGGAGGGCGGCAATTCACCCCTCCACTTT
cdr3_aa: CASRGEGGNSPLHF

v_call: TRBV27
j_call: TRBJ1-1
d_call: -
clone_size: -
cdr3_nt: TGTGCCAGCACCGGGAGCGGACATGAAGCTTTCTTT
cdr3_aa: CASTGSGHEAFF

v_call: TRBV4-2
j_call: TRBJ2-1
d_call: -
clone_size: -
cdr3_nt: TGTGCCAGCAGCCAAGAAGGCAAACAGCCGTCATACAATGAGCAGTTCTTC
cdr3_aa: CASSQEGKQPSYNEQFF

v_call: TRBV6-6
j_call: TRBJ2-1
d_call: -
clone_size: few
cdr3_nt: TGTGCCAGCACTCAAGGTTCTCCCCGAGGGCAGTTCTTC
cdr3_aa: CASTQGSPRGQFF

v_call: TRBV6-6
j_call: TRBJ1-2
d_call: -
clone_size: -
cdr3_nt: TGTGCCAGCAGGTTGGGCCCTGGCTACACCTTC
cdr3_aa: CASRLGPGYTF

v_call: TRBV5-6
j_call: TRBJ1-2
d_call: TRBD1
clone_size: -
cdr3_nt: TGTGCCAGCAGCTGGAGGGGGCCCAACTATGGCTACACCTTC
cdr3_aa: CASSWRGPNYGYTF

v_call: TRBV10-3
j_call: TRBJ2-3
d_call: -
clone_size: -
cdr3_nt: TGTGCCATCAGTGAGTCGTATCCAGCAGATACGCAGTATTTT
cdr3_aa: CAISESYPADTQYF

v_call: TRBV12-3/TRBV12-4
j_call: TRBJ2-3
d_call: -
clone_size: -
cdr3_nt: TGTGCCAGCACCCCTCCCCAGGGGATAAGCACAGATACGCAGTATTTT
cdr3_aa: CASTPPQGISTDTQYF

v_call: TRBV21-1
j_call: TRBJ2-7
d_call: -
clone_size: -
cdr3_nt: TGTGCCAGCAGCAAAGAGGGGGCCTCGGGGGTCCGATCCTACGAGCAGTACTTC
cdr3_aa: CASSKEGASGVRSYEQYF

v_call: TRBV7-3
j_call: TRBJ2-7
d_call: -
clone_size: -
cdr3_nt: TGTGCCAGCAGTCCCCGGGACGGACCCTTCGAGCAGTACTTC
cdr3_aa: CASSPRDGPFEQYF

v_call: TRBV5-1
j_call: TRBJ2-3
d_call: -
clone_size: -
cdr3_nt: TGCGCCAGCAGCCCTGGAGTGGCGGGGGCGGCAGATACGCAGTATTTT
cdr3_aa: CASSPGVAGAADTQYF

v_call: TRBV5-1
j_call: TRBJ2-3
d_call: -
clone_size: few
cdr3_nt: TGCGCCAGCACTCAGGGGAGGACAGATACGCAGTATTTT
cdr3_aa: CASTQGRTDTQYF

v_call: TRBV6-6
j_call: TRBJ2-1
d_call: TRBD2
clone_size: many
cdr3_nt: TGTGCCAGCGGGACTAGTCGGCCGGTCCGGGGAAGGAATGAGCAGTTCTTC
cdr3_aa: CASGTSRPVRGRNEQFF

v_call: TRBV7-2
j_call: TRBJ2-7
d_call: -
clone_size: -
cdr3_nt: TGTGCCAGCAGCTTAGGGACAGTCCGGGCCGAGCAGTACTTC
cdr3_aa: CASSLGTVRAEQYF

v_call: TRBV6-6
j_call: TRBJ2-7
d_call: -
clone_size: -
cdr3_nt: TGTGCCAGCAGTTCTATCCGGCAGGCCGATTACGAGCAGTACTTC
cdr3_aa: CASSSIRQADYEQYF

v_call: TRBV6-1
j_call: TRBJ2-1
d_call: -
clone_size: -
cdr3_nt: TGTGCCAGCAGTGACTTCACAGGAGTCCCGTACAATGAGCAGTTCTTC
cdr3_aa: CASSDFTGVPYNEQFF

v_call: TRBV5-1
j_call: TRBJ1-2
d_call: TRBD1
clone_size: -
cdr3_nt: TGCGCCAGCAGCAACGTGCAGGGGGACTATGGCTACACCTTC
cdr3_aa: CASSNVQGDYGYTF

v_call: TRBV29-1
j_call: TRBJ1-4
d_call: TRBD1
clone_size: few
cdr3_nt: TGCAGCGTTGATCCGGGACAGGCCCTTGAACAACTGTTTTTT
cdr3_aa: CSVDPGQALEQLFF

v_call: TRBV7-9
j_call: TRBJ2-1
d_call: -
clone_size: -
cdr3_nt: TGTGCCAGCAGCTTAGAGTTTAGGGGGGTCGACCAGTTCTTC
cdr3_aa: CASSLEFRGVDQFF

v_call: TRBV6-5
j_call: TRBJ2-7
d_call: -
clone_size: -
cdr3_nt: TGTGCCAGCAGGTGGATCAACGAGCAGTACTTC
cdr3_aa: CASRWINEQYF

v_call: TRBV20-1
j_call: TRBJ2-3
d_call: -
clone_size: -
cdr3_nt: TGCAGTGCTATAACCCCTACTAAGAGGGCAGATACGCAGTATTTT
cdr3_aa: CSAITPTKRADTQYF

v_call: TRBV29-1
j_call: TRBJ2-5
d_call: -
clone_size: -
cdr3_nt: TGCAGCGTTGGGACGGAGGAGCAGTACTTC
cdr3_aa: CSVGTEEQYF

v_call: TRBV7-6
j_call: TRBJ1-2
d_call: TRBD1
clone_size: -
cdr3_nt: TGTGCCAGCAGCTCTGGACAGGGGATCAGTTTAAGTAATGGCTACACCTTC
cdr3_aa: CASSSGQGISLSNGYTF

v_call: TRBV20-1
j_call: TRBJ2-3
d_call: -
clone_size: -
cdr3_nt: TGCAGTGCTCGTAGAATAGCCCTCCGCGGGGCAGATACGCAGTATTTT
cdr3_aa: CSARRIALRGADTQYF

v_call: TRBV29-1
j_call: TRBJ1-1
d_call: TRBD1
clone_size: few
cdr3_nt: TGCAGCGTTGAAGATCGACAGGGAGTCGCGAACACTGAAGCTTTCTTT
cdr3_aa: CSVEDRQGVANTEAFF

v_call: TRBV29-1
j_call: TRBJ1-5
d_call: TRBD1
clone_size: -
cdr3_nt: TGCAGCGCTGGGACAGGGGATCAGCCCCAGCATTTT
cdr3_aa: CSAGTGDQPQHF

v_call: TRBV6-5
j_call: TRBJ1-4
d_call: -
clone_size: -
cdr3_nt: TGTGCCAGCTCTACGGTGCCCCACCCTAATGAAAAACTGTTTTTT
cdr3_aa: CASSTVPHPNEKLFF

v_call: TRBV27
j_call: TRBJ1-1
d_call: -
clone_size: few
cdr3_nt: TGTGCCAGCAGTTTTATAGGGTTTGGAGGGAACACTGAAGCTTTCTTT
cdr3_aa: CASSFIGFGGNTEAFF

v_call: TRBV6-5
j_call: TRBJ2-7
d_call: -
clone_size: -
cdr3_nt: TGTGCCAGCAGTTACTCGGAGTCCCCGGAAGGCGAGCAGTACTTC
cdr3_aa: CASSYSESPEGEQYF

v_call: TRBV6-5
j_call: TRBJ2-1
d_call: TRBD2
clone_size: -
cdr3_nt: TGTGCCAGCAGCTACGGGAGGGGCGGGAACTACAATGAGCAGTTCTTC
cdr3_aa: CASSYGRGGNYNEQFF

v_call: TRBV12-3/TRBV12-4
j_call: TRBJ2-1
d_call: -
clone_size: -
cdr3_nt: TGTGCCAGCAGTTTAATCCGCCGTAGCAACGAGCAGTTCTTC
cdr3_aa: CASSLIRRSNEQFF

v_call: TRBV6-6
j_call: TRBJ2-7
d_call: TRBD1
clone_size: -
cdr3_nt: TGTGCCAGCAGTTACCCCGGGACAGGGGGAAATGAGCAGTACTTC
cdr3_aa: CASSYPGTGGNEQYF

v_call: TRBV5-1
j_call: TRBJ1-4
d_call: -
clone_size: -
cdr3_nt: TGCGCCAGCAGCCCGGACACAGCGGGGAGCTTCAATGAAAAACTGTTTTTT
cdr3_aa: CASSPDTAGSFNEKLFF

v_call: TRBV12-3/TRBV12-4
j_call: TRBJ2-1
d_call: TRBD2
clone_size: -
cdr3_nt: TGTGCCAGCAGGCCGACCACCTCTGCGGGAGAGGGCAATGAGCAGTTCTTC
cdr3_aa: CASRPTTSAGEGNEQFF

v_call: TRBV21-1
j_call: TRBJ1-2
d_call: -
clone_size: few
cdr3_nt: TGTGCCAGCATTCTCCGGGACATGCTTGGCTACACCTTC
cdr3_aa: CASILRDMLGYTF

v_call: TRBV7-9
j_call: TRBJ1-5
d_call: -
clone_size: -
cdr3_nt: TGTGCCAGCAGCTTTGAAGGGCATCAGCCCCAGCATTTT
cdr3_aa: CASSFEGHQPQHF

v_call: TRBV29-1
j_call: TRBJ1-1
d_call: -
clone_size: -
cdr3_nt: TGCAGCGTTGAGGCTACAGGGGAAGCTTTCTTT
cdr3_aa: CSVEATGEAFF

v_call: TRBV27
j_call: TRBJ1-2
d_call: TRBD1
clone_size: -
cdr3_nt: TGTGCCAGCAGTCCATTGACAGGGAGGGGCGGCTACACCTTC
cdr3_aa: CASSPLTGRGGYTF

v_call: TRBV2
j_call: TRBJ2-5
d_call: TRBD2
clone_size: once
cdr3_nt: TGTGCCAGCGACGGACTAGCGGGAGCAGAGACCCAGTACTTC
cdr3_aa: CASDGLAGAETQYF

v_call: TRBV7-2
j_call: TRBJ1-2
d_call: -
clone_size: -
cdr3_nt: TGTGCCAGCAGCTTGGCAGGGCAGAGGGGCTACACCTTC
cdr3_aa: CASSLAGQRGYTF

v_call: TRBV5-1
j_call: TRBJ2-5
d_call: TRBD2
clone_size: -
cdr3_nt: TGCGCCAGCAGCTTGAACAGCGGGAGAGGAGAGACCCAGTACTTC
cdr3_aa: CASSLNSGRGETQYF

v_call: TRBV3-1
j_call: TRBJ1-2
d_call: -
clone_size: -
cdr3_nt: TGTGCCAGCAGCCAAGAGAACTATGGCTACACCTTC
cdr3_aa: CASSQENYGYTF

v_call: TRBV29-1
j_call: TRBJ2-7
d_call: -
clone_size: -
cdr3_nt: TGCAGCGGGGGCGCCGGGGCCTACGAGCAGTACTTC
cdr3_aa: CSGGAGAYEQYF

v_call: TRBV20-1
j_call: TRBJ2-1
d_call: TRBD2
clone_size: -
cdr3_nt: TGCAGTGCTATCCTCGGGACTAGCGGGAACTATGAGCAGTTCTTC
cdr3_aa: CSAILGTSGNYEQFF

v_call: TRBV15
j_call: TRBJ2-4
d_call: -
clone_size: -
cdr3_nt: TGTGCCACCAGCAGAGAATCTTCTCTTCAGTACTTC
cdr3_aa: CATSRESSLQYF

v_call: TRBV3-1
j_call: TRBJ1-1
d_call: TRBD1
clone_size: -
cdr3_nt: TGTGCCAGCAGCCTTTTCACAGGGGCTGAAGCTTTCTTT
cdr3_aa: CASSLFTGAEAFF

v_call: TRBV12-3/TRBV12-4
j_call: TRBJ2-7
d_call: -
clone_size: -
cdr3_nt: TGTACTAGCAGTTTATCGCGACAGGCATTCTACGAGCAGTACTTC
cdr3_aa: CTSSLSRQAFYEQYF

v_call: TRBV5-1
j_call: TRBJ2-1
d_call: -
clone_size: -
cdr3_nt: TGCGCCAGCAGCTTGGCTCCTCATGACACCTACAATGAGCAGTTCTTC
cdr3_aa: CASSLAPHDTYNEQFF

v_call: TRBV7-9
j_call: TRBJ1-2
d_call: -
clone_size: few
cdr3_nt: TGTGCCAGCAGCTTAGGCCGTGGACGAGACTATGGCTACACCTTC
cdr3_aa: CASSLGRGRDYGYTF

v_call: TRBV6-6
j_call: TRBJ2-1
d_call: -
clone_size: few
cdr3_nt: TGTGCCAGCAGCTACTCGGTAGCGCAGTTCTTC
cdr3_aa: CASSYSVAQFF

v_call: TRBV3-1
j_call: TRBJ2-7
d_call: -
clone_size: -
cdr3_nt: TGTGCCAGCAGCCAAGTCAGGGCAGCCGAGCAGTACTTC
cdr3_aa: CASSQVRAAEQYF

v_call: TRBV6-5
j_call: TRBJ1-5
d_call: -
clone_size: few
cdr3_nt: TGTGCCAGCAGTTACTCGGCGGGAGGAAATCAGCCCCAGCATTTT
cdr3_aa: CASSYSAGGNQPQHF

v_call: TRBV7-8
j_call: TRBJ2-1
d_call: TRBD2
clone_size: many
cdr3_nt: TGTGCCAGCAGCTTTGGGACTAGCAATGAGCAGTTCTTC
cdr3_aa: CASSFGTSNEQFF